This TCR beta chain originates from a study of blood T cell repertoires in COVID-19. Study information: Both acute and convalescent COVID-19 samples were obtained from the United States, Italy and Spain. From T cells, B-cell-depleted T cells, or PBMCs came the material, which was cDNA or gDNA.

CDR1 and CDR2 from the germline V gene are SGHTA and FQGNSA. V was clipped by 2 bases and J by 0 bases, with 10 bases between them. CDR3 length equals 15 residues. The data were produced by immunoSEQ multiplex PCR, yet TCRdb's version contains in-frame clones alone and is incomplete. The table includes approximately 130,000 clones, around 79% detected once. The sequence was obtained from an older man with acute or convalescent COVID-19. V usage is TRBV7-2 and J usage is TRBJ2-5, with D possibly being TRBD1 (5 bases). Sequencing was done on a sample of peripheral blood. CDR3 amino acids: CASSLQGRNQETQYF. CDR3 sequence (DNA): TGTGCCAGCAGCTTACAGGGTCGGAACCAAGAGACCCAGTACTTC.